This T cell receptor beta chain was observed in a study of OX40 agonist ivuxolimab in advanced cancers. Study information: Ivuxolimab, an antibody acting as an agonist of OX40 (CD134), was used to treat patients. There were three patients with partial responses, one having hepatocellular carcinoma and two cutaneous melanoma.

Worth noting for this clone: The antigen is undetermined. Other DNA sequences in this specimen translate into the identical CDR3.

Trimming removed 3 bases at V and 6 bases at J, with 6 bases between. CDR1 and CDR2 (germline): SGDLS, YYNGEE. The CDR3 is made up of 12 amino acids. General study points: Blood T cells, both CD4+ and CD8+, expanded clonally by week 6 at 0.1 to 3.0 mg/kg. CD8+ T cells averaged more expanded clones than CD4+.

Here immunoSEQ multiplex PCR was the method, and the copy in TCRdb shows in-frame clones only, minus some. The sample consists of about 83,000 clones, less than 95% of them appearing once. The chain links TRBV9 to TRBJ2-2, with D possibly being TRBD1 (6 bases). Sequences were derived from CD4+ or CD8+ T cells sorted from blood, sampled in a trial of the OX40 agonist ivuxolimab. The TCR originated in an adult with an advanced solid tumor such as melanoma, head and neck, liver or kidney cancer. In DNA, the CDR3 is TGTGCCAGCAGCGCAGGGGCCGGGGAGCTGTTTTTT. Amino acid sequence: CASSAGAGELFF.